Detailed here is one T cell receptor beta chain. What it binds is unknown. CDR1 is GTSNPN, CDR2 SVGIG, per germline (reference sequence). V shed 8 bases and J 1 base; nucleotides not matched to a gene: 9. CDR3 length equals 15 residues. PCR used 60 Vbeta primers and 13 Jbeta primers. Profiled with immunoSEQ multiplex PCR; TCRdb holds only in-frame clones, not every one. The sample has roughly 100,000 clones, roughly three fifths seen once. The data belong to a study of cytomegalovirus exposure and HLA in healthy donors. Study-level points and caveats: Among the CMV-associated chains, three were confirmed in vitro as specific for CMV antigens. Most TCR sequences were uncommon, yet certain public TCRs appeared in many donors. The study designated 150 to 200 TCR beta chains cytomegalovirus-associated.

This chain joins TRBV30 and TRBJ2-3, with TRBD2 matching over 10 bases. The sample taken for sequencing was PBMCs. This clonotype was sampled from a human donor in good health. CDR3 sequence (DNA): TGTGCCAAGTCGCTAGCGGGAGCTGGCACAGATACGCAGTATTTT. Amino acid sequence: CAKSLAGAGTDTQYF.